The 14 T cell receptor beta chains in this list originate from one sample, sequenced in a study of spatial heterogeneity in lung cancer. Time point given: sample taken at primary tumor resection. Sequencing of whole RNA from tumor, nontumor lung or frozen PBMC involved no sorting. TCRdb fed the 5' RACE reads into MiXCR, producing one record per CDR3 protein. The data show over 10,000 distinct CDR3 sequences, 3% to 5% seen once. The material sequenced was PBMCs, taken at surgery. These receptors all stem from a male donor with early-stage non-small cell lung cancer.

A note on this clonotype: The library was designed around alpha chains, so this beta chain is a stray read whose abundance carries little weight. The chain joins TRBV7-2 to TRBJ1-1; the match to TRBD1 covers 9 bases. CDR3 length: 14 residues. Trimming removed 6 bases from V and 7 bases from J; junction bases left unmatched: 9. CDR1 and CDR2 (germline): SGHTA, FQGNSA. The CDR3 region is CASSPRTGAGEAFF. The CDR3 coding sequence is TGTGCCAGCAGTCCTCGGACAGGGGCGGGTGAAGCTTTCTTT.

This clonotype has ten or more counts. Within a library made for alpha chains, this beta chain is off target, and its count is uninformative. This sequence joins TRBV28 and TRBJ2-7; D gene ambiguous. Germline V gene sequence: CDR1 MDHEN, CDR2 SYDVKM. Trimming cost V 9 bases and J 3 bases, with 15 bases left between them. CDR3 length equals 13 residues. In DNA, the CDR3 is TGTGCCAGTGTTACCCCCCCCCTCTACGAGCAGTACTTC. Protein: CASVTPPLYEQYF.

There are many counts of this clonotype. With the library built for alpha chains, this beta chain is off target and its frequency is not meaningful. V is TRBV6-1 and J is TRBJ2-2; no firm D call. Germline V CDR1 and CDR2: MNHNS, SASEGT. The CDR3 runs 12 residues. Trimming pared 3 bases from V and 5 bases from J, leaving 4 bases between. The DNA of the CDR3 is TGTGCCAGCAGTGATTGGACCGGGGAGCTGTTTTTT. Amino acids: CASSDWTGELFF.

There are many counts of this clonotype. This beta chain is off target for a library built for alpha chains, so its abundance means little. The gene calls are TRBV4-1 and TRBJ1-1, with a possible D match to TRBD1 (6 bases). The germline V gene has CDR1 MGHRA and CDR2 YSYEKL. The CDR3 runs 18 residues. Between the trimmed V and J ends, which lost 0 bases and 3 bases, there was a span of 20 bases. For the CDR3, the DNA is TGCGCCAGCAGCCAAGACATGAGAGGGGGGCTTGAGGACACTGAAGCTTTCTTT. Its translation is CASSQDMRGGLEDTEAFF.

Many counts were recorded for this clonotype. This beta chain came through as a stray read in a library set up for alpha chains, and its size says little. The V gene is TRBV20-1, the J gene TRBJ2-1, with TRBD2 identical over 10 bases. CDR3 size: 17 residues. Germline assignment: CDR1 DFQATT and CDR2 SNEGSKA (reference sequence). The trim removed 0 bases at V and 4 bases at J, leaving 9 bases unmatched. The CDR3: CSAREASGRERYNEQFF. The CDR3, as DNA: TGCAGTGCTAGAGAAGCTAGCGGGAGAGAGAGATACAATGAGCAGTTCTTC.

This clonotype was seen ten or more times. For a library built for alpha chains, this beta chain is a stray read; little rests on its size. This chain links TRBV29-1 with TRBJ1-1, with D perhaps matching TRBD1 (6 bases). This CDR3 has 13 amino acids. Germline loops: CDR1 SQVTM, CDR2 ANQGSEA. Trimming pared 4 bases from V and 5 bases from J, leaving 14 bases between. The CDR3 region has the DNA TGCAGCGTTGTTCAGGGGATGGGGACTGAAGCTTTCTTT. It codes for CSVVQGMGTEAFF.

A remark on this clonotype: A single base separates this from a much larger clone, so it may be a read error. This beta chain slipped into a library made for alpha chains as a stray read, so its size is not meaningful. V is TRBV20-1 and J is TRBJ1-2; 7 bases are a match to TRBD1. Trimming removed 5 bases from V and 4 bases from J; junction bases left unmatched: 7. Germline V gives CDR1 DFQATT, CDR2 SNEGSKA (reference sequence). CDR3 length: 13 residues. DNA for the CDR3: TGCAGTGCTCCTCCTCCAGGGGGCTATGGCTACACCTTC. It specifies CSAPPPGGYGYTF.

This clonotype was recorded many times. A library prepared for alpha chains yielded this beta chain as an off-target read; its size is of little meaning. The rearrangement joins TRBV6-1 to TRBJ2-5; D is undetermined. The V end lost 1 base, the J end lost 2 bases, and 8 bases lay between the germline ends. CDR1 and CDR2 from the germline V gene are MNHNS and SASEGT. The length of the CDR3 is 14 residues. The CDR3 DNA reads TGTGCCAGCAGTGAAGGGACGGAACAAGAGACCCAGTACTTC. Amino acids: CASSEGTEQETQYF.

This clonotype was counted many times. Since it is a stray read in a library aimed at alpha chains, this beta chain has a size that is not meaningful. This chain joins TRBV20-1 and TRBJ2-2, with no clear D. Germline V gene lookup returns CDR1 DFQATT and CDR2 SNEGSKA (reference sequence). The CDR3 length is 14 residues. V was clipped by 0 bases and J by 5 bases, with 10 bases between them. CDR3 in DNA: TGCAGTGCTAGAGATTTTACCGCGACCGGGGAGCTGTTTTTT. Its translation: CSARDFTATGELFF.

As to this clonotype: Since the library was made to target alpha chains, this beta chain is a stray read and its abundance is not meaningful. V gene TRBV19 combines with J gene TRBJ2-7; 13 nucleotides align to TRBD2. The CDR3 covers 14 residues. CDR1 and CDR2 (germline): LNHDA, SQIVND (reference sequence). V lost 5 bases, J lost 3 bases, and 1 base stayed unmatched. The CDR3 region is CASSGLAGVYEQYF. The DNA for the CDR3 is TGTGCCAGTAGTGGACTAGCGGGAGTCTACGAGCAGTACTTC.

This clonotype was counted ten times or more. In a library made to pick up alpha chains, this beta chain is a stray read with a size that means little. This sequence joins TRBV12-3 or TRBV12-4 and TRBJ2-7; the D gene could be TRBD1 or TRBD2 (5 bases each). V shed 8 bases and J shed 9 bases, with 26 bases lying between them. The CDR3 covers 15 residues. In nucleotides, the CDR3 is TGTGCCAGCGGCCAGGCTGGGATTGTATGGGACGGGCAGTACTTC. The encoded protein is CASGQAGIVWDGQYF.

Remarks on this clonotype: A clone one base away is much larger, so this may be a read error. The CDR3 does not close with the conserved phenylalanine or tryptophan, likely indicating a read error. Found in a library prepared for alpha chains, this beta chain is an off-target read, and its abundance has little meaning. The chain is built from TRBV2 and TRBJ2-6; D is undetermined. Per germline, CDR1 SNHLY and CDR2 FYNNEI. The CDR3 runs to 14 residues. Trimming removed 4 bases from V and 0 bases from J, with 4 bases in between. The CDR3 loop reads CASSAYSGANVLTS. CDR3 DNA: TGTGCCAGCAGTGCCTACTCTGGGGCCAACGTCCTGACTTCC.

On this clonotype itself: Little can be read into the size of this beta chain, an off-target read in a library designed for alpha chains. CDR3 sequence reads: CASSQDFTDTQYF. The DNA of the CDR3 is TGTGCCAGCAGCCAGGACTTCACAGATACGCAGTATTTT. V and J are TRBV7-9 and TRBJ2-3; possibly TRBD2 for D (5 bases). Trimming took off 5 bases at V and 2 bases at J, with 8 bases between the two ends. This CDR3 comprises 13 residues. Germline V gene lookup returns CDR1 SEHNR and CDR2 FQNEAQ (reference sequence). The full variable domain, in which reference TRBV7-9 and TRBJ2-3 provide the parts outside the CDR3, is DTGVSQNPRHKITKRGQNVTFRCDPISEHNRLYWYRQTLGQGPEFLTYFQNEAQLEKSRLLSDRFSAERPKGSFSTLEIQRTEQGDSAMYLCASSQDFTDTQYFGPGTRLTVL.

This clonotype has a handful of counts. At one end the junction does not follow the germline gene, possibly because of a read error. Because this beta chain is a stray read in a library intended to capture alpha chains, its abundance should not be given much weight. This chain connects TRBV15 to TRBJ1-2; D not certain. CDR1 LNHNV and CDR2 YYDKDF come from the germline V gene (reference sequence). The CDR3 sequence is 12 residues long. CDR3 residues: CVTSRDSGIQTF. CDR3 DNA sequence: TGTGTCACCAGCAGAGATTCTGGAATCCAGACCTTC.